A selection of T cell receptor beta chains follows, all from one sample in a study of blood T cell repertoires in COVID-19. Assay: immunoSEQ multiplex PCR; the TCRdb copy retains only in-frame clones and omits some. This sample yields fewer than 250,000 clones, of which approximately 86% are seen a single time; around 0.7% belongs to the top ten. The source material was peripheral blood. The source of these receptors is a man aged 35-49 years with acute or convalescent COVID-19. CDR3s include the opening cysteine and the closing phenylalanine or tryptophan. A D gene is named only where the DNA matches it firmly. Part of the rows lack a size; the others show once, few, many or a class for expanded clones.

>TRBJ2-7|TRBD2|NA|TRBV7-8
CASRAGTSDVKYF
TGTGCCAGCAGGGCCGGGACTAGCGACGTTAAGTACTTC
>TRBJ2-7|NA|NA|TRBV18
CASSPRAPQGEQYF
TGTGCCAGCTCACCGAGAGCGCCTCAGGGGGAGCAGTACTTC
>TRBJ2-1|NA|NA|TRBV4-3
CASSPLGERLNNEQFF
TGCGCCAGCAGCCCGCTCGGGGAGCGATTGAACAATGAGCAGTTCTTC
>TRBJ1-6|TRBD1|NA|TRBV5-4
CASSTGTVYNSPLHF
TGTGCCAGCAGCACCGGGACAGTTTATAATTCACCCCTCCACTTT
>TRBJ2-7|TRBD2|once|TRBV7-3
CASSPLAGAGYEQYF
TGTGCCAGCAGCCCACTAGCGGGAGCTGGATACGAGCAGTACTTC
>TRBJ1-2|TRBD1|NA|TRBV19
CASSRQGRWNYGYTF
TGTGCCAGTAGCCGACAGGGGCGGTGGAACTATGGCTACACCTTC
>TRBJ1-1|NA|NA|TRBV19
CATRGLTGEAFF
TGTGCCACCAGGGGATTGACGGGAGAAGCTTTCTTT
>TRBJ2-7|NA|NA|TRBV6-5
CASSYEIRGEQYF
TGTGCCAGCAGTTACGAGATCCGAGGCGAGCAGTACTTC
>TRBJ2-3|TRBD1|NA|TRBV27
CASSPWTGVTDTQYF
TGTGCCAGCAGTCCGTGGACAGGGGTCACAGATACGCAGTATTTT
>TRBJ2-5|NA|NA|TRBV12-3/TRBV12-4
CASSRLRRETQYF
TGTGCCAGCAGTCGACTCAGAAGGGAGACCCAGTACTTC
>TRBJ2-5|NA|NA|TRBV24-1
CATSDMARQETQYF
TGTGCCACCAGTGATATGGCCAGGCAAGAGACCCAGTACTTC
>TRBJ1-5|NA|once|TRBV28
CASSLISHQPQHF
TGTGCCAGCAGTCTTATAAGCCATCAGCCCCAGCATTTT
>TRBJ1-5|NA|NA|TRBV7-6
CASSPDRFGWSQHF
TGTGCCAGCAGCCCGGACAGATTCGGTTGGTCCCAGCATTTT
>TRBJ2-3|TRBD2|NA|TRBV7-2
CASSFLAGAGDTQYF
TGTGCCAGCAGCTTCCTAGCGGGGGCGGGAGATACGCAGTATTTT
>TRBJ2-5|NA|few|TRBV5-1
CASSSPTEDYQETQYF
TGCGCCAGCAGCTCCCCGACAGAAGATTACCAAGAGACCCAGTACTTC
>TRBJ2-7|TRBD2|NA|TRBV29-1
CSVEGGTSGLYEQYF
TGCAGCGTTGAAGGAGGGACTAGCGGGCTCTACGAGCAGTACTTC
>TRBJ1-1|NA|NA|TRBV5-4
CASRLETSRITEAFF
TGTGCCAGCAGGTTGGAAACGTCTAGGATCACTGAAGCTTTCTTT
>TRBJ1-2|TRBD1|NA|TRBV3-1/TRBV3-2
CASSQELGRTGGNYGYTF
TGTGCCAGCAGCCAAGAACTGGGGAGGACAGGGGGCAATTATGGCTACACCTTC
>TRBJ2-7|NA|NA|TRBV7-9
CASSSDSIYEQYF
TGTGCCAGCAGCTCGGACAGCATATACGAGCAGTACTTC
>TRBJ1-2|TRBD1|NA|TRBV20-1
CRVQGGHGYTF
TGCAGGGTACAGGGGGGGCATGGCTACACCTTC
>TRBJ2-7|TRBD1|NA|TRBV2
CASDPGQISYEQYF
TGTGCCAGCGACCCGGGACAGATCTCCTACGAGCAGTACTTC
>TRBJ2-1|NA|NA|TRBV5-1
CASRVRGSGAGYNEQFF
TGCGCCAGCAGAGTCAGGGGAAGCGGGGCCGGCTACAATGAGCAGTTCTTC
>TRBJ2-3|TRBD1|NA|TRBV7-9
CASSLAGGKDTQYF
TGTGCCAGCAGCTTAGCAGGGGGCAAAGATACGCAGTATTTT
>TRBJ1-4|TRBD1|NA|TRBV7-2
CASSLGALGQVGWEKLFF
TGTGCCAGCAGCTTAGGCGCCCTGGGACAGGTTGGATGGGAAAAACTGTTTTTT
>TRBJ2-3|NA|NA|TRBV19
CASSGRPATDTQYF
TGTGCCAGTAGTGGGAGACCCGCCACAGATACGCAGTATTTT
>TRBJ1-2|TRBD1|NA|TRBV18
CASSPREISTGGVYGYTF
TGTGCCAGCTCACCCCGTGAGATTTCGACAGGGGGCGTCTATGGCTACACCTTC
>TRBJ2-5|NA|NA|TRBV6-1
CASSEWVGAVETQYF
TGTGCCAGCAGTGAATGGGTAGGGGCGGTGGAGACCCAGTACTTC
>TRBJ2-3|NA|NA|TRBV28
CASSADSFTSYTQYF
TGTGCCAGCAGCGCGGACAGCTTCACCTCTTATACGCAGTATTTT
>TRBJ2-2|TRBD2|few|TRBV3-1/TRBV3-2
CASRKAGGAGELFF
TGTGCCAGCAGAAAAGCGGGAGGGGCCGGGGAGCTGTTTTTT
>TRBJ2-7|NA|NA|TRBV4-1
CASSQDGGSYYEQYF
TGCGCCAGCAGCCAAGATGGAGGTAGCTATTACGAGCAGTACTTC
>TRBJ2-1|NA|NA|TRBV5-1
CASSLGASSYNEQFF
TGCGCCAGCAGCTTGGGCGCAAGCTCCTACAATGAGCAGTTCTTC
>TRBJ1-1|NA|NA|TRBV6-5
CASSGPGGAFF
TGTGCCAGCAGCGGACCGGGGGGAGCTTTCTTT
>TRBJ1-2|NA|NA|TRBV24-1
CATSPSDRGYGYTF
TGTGCCACCAGTCCTTCGGACAGAGGCTATGGCTACACCTTC
>TRBJ1-4|NA|NA|TRBV27
CASSWQGLGEKLFF
TGTGCCAGCAGTTGGCAGGGACTTGGCGAAAAACTGTTTTTT
>TRBJ1-3|NA|NA|TRBV15
CATRPSGPGNTIYF
TGTGCCACCCGACCCTCGGGTCCTGGAAACACCATATATTTT
>TRBJ1-2|TRBD1|few|TRBV19
CASSLTGGANGYTF
TGTGCCAGTAGTCTGACAGGGGGCGCGAATGGCTACACCTTC
>TRBJ2-6|NA|once|TRBV7-9
CASSLRLSGANVLTF
TGTGCCAGCAGCCTACGCCTTTCTGGGGCCAACGTCCTGACTTTC
>TRBJ2-5|NA|NA|TRBV5-4
CASSLNRGGAQETQYF
TGTGCCAGCAGCTTGAACCGAGGAGGTGCCCAAGAGACCCAGTACTTC
>TRBJ2-1|NA|NA|TRBV19
CASSIGGGVYNEQFF
TGTGCCAGTAGTATTGGAGGGGGGGTCTACAATGAGCAGTTCTTC
>TRBJ1-1|TRBD1|NA|TRBV6-5
CASTVDRVVKAFF
TGTGCCAGCACCGTCGACAGGGTAGTTAAAGCTTTCTTT